The next 3 T cell receptor beta chains were all read from a single sample in a study of blood T cell repertoires in COVID-19. TCRdb's table, derived via immunoSEQ multiplex PCR, lists solely in-frame clones and lacks some. The data contain some 300,000 clones, approximately 88% of them singletons. Sequenced: peripheral blood. The receptor source for this set is a woman aged 25 to 39 who had recovered from COVID-19.

The chain couples TRBV6-5 to TRBJ1-5; TRBD1 agrees at 8 bases. The CDR3 spans 16 residues. The germline V gene encodes CDR1 MNHEY and CDR2 SVGAGI. V lost 2 bases to trimming and J lost 2 bases; unmatched junction nucleotides: 5. CDR3: CASSYHGQGGNQPQHF. The DNA for the CDR3 is TGTGCCAGCAGTTACCACGGACAGGGTGGCAATCAGCCCCAGCATTTT.

The chain carries TRBV7-8 and TRBJ1-6; 10 bases line up with TRBD1. In germline, CDR1 is SGHVS, CDR2 FQNEAQ. The CDR3 contains 19 residues. The ends lost 2 bases at V and 0 bases at J; junction bases unmatched: 7. The CDR3 is CASSLSPGTGASYNSPLHF. The CDR3 DNA is TGTGCCAGCAGCTTATCCCCAGGGACAGGGGCCTCCTATAATTCACCCCTCCACTTT.

The sample holds one count of this clone. Here the CDR3 DNA reads TGTGCCAGCAGCCCGGACAGGGATGAGCAGTTCTTC. It is translated as CASSPDRDEQFF. V usage is TRBV7-3 and J usage is TRBJ2-1; 8 bases align to TRBD1. Losses at the gene ends were 5 bases for V and 8 bases for J; bases not matched to a gene: 2. Germline CDR1 reads SGHTA; CDR2 reads FQGTGA. The CDR3 contains 12 residues. Supplemented by reference TRBV7-3 and TRBJ2-1, the full variable domain reads GAGVSQTPSNKVTEKGKYVELRCDPISGHTALYWYRQSLGQGPEFLIYFQGTGAADDSGLPNDRFFAVRPEGSVSTLKIQRTERGDSAVYLCASSPDRDEQFFGPGTRLTVL.